The 4 T cell receptor beta chains below come from one sample, sequenced in a study of T cell clones after liver transplantation. The table came from immunoSEQ multiplex PCR; TCRdb's copy has only in-frame clones and leaves some out. The sample holds 95,000 to 130,000 clones, about nine tenths seen once. The material sequenced was CD4+ T cells from blood, taken 12 months after liver transplant. The receptors stem from a human patient who received a liver transplant. Some of the T cells might come from the graft donor.

V is TRBV11-3 and J is TRBJ2-3, with TRBD2 matching 7 bases. V trimming: 0 bases; J trimming: 2 bases; junction bases outside the gene matches: 14. Germline V CDR1 and CDR2: SGHNT, YENEEA. The CDR3 covers 19 residues. The CDR3, as DNA: TGTGCCAGCAGCTTAGATCTAATAAAGAGAGCGGGAACCACAGATACGCAGTATTTT. Translated, it gives CASSLDLIKRAGTTDTQYF.

The V and J genes are TRBV4-2 and TRBJ2-2; D is uncertain. Germline CDR1 is LGHNA and CDR2 is YNFKEQ. Trimming pared 1 base from V and 0 bases from J, leaving 6 bases between. The length of the CDR3 is 15 residues. The CDR3: CASSQGRTNTGELFF. CDR3 DNA sequence: TGTGCCAGCAGCCAAGGCAGGACGAACACCGGGGAGCTGTTTTTT.

The chain recombines TRBV27 with TRBJ2-5, with D tentatively TRBD2 (7 bases). V was cut by 5 bases and J by 2 bases, with 21 bases left in between. Germline V gene lookup returns CDR1 MNHEY and CDR2 SMNVEV (reference sequence). The CDR3 covers 17 residues. CDR3 region: CASSPLGGATLQETQYF. The CDR3 DNA reads TGTGCCAGCAGTCCTCTGGGGGGGGCGACCCTGCAAGAGACCCAGTACTTC.

V usage is TRBV7-2 and J usage is TRBJ2-3; no definite D call. This CDR3 has 11 amino acids. Germline lookup yields CDR1 SGHTA and CDR2 FQGNSA. Trimming shortened V by 1 base and J by 6 bases, and 2 bases separated the two germline ends. The CDR3 DNA reads TGTGCCAGCAGCTTAGACGATACGCAGTATTTT. Translation gives CASSLDDTQYF.